Below are 19 T cell receptor beta chains sequenced from a single sample in a study of regulatory T cells in long-lasting Graves disease (dated by TCRdb to the early 2020s). Preparation of the library involved multiplex PCR. Instrument used: Illumina HiSeq 4000. CDR3 regions were amplified by Arm-PCR with iRepertoire HTBI primers to construct TCR beta libraries. TCRdb applied fastp at Q25 and MiXCR to the public reads, then kept only in-frame beta chains. Every CDR3 protein is listed once, alongside the most common genes and DNA of its rows. The sample records about 660,000 distinct CDR3 sequences, roughly 30% of which are singletons. Together, the top ten hold roughly 41% of the sample. The time point label here, explained by the study, means: persistent/refractory GD, antithyroid drugs over 5 years with positive TRAb. For both TCR sequencing and RNA sequencing, RNA was extracted from PBMCs using TRIzol.

The sequences come from peripheral blood mononuclear cells (PBMCs), collected when the disease was refractory, from a patient treated with antithyroid drugs. The receptors were sampled from a female donor with Graves disease.

The J gene is TRBJ1-1, the V gene TRBV19; no definite D call. Germline V gene lookup returns CDR1 LNHDA and CDR2 SQIVND (reference sequence). V dropped 4 bases and J dropped 11 bases, with 23 bases sitting between them. The CDR3 covers 15 residues. Written as DNA, the CDR3 is TGTGCCAGTAGTACCTCCCGACGGGAAGCCCCGGGGGCTTTCTTT. This sequence encodes CASSTSRREAPGAFF.

Ten or more counts support this clonotype. V gene TRBV6-2 or TRBV6-3 combines with J gene TRBJ1-1; 7 positions agree with TRBD1. Germline V gene lookup returns CDR1 MNHEY and CDR2 SVGEGT. The CDR3 contains 14 residues. Trimming at V came to 4 bases and at J to 0 bases, leaving 2 bases not matched to a gene. The CDR3 DNA reads as TGTGCCAGCAGTTTGGACAGGTTGAACACTGAAGCTTTCTTT. Translation: CASSLDRLNTEAFF.

The V gene is TRBV5-1, the J gene TRBJ1-5, with D uncertain. The CDR3 is 13 amino acids. Trimming stripped 4 bases from V and 7 bases from J, with 12 bases between. Per germline, CDR1 SGHRS and CDR2 YFSETQ. The CDR3 bases are TGCGCCAGCAGCCGGGAAGGAATACAGCCCCAGCATTTT. This translates into CASSREGIQPQHF.

The sample holds a few counts of this clonotype. The rearrangement uses TRBV7-6 and TRBJ1-3, with 9 bases matching TRBD1. V gave up 4 bases and J gave up 0 bases; unmatched junction bases: 7. Germline V CDR1 and CDR2: SGHVS, FNYEAQ. This CDR3 region has 17 residues. CDR3 nucleotide sequence: TGTGCCAGCAGCTCTACAGGGGGCCCCTCCTCTGGAAACACCATATATTTT. It encodes CASSSTGGPSSGNTIYF.

This sequence joins TRBV20-1 and TRBJ1-6, with 7 bases lining up with TRBD1. V lost 6 bases and J lost 6; bases outside the gene matches: 14. The CDR3 extends over 16 amino acids. Germline V gene data show CDR1 as DFQATT and CDR2 as SNEGSKA (reference sequence). For the CDR3, the DNA is TGCAGTGCCAAAGGAGCCGGGACAGACCTTAATTCACCCCTCCACTTT. Encoded protein: CSAKGAGTDLNSPLHF.

This clonotype appeared many times. V is TRBV2 and J is TRBJ1-2; TRBD1 is a possible D gene (5 bases). This CDR3 is built from 12 residues. Trimming took 8 bases from V and 8 from J, leaving 15 bases between them. Germline V lookup: CDR1 SNHLY, CDR2 FYNNEI. The CDR3 sequence: CASQGVLNGYTF. The CDR3 DNA reads TGTGCCAGCCAAGGGGTTTTAAACGGCTACACCTTC.

This clonotype was counted only a few times. The rearrangement uses TRBV11-2 and TRBJ1-5; TRBD1 might be the D (6 bases). CDR1 is SGHAT, CDR2 FQNNGV, per germline. V gave up 6 bases and J gave up 6 bases, with 15 bases separating them. There are 14 residues in the CDR3. The CDR3 DNA sequence: TGTGCCAGCAGGGGCCCAGGGGTATTTCAGCCCCAGCATTTT. Amino acid sequence: CASRGPGVFQPQHF.

The V and J genes are TRBV7-6 and TRBJ2-1, with 8 nucleotides matching TRBD2. CDR1 is SGHVS and CDR2 is FNYEAQ in the germline V gene. The CDR3 runs 16 residues. The ends lost 4 bases at V and 6 bases at J; junction bases unmatched: 11. The CDR3 nucleotides read TGTGCCAGCAGCTCGACCGGGACTAGATTGCTCAATGAGCAGTTCTTC. It codes for CASSSTGTRLLNEQFF.

The chain links TRBV6-5 to TRBJ1-2, with D unresolved. With 2 bases removed from V and 8 bases from J, the gap between germline ends came to 9 bases. The CDR3 is 12 residues long. Germline-derived CDR1 and CDR2 are MNHEY and SVGAGI. The CDR3 loop reads CASSYGTEGYTF. The CDR3 DNA follows: TGTGCCAGCAGTTACGGTACAGAGGGCTACACCTTC.

J is TRBJ2-2 and V is TRBV19; 8 nucleotides line up with TRBD2. Germline values: CDR1 LNHDA, CDR2 SQIVND (reference sequence). V trimming: 7 bases; J trimming: 7 bases; junction bases outside the gene matches: 8. The CDR3 contains 14 residues. The chain's CDR3 is CASTREGQDGELFF. CDR3 DNA sequence: TGTGCCAGTACACGGGAGGGCCAGGACGGGGAGCTGTTTTTT. Combining the CDR3 with reference TRBV19 and TRBJ2-2 gives the whole variable domain DGGITQSPKYLFRKEGQNVTLSCEQNLNHDAMYWYRQDPGQGLRLIYYSQIVNDFQKGDIAEGYSVSREKKESFPLTVTSAQKNPTAFYLCASTREGQDGELFFGEGSRLTVL.

This clonotype was observed a few times. The CDR3 region has the DNA TGTGCCTGGGGACAGAATAATGAAAAACTGTTTTTT. Translation gives CAWGQNNEKLFF. The chain joins TRBV30 to TRBJ1-4; a weak D match, TRBD1 (6 bases). Germline V gene data show CDR1 as GTSNPN and CDR2 as SVGIG (reference sequence). There are 12 residues in the CDR3. V dropped 5 bases and J dropped 4 bases, with 8 bases sitting between them. Together with reference TRBV30 and TRBJ1-4, the CDR3 gives the full variable domain: SQTIHQWPATLVQPVGSPLSLECTVEGTSNPNLYWYRQAAGRGLQLLFYSVGIGQISSEVPQNLSASRPQDRQFILSSKKLLLSDSGFYLCAWGQNNEKLFFGSGTQLSVL.

This clonotype was recorded a few times. This chain joins TRBV6-1 and TRBJ2-5; the D gene is possibly TRBD1 (6 bases). This CDR3 is built from 11 residues. Germline CDR1 MNHNS, CDR2 SASEGT. V shed 6 bases and J shed 7 bases, with 9 bases lying between them. As DNA, the CDR3 is TGTGCCAGCAGAGGGGGAATGACCCAGTACTTC. Protein: CASRGGMTQYF.

This clonotype was counted a few times. The V call is TRBV11-1, the J call TRBJ1-3; D is unclear. Germline V gene data show CDR1 as SGHAT and CDR2 as FQDESV (reference sequence). The CDR3 is 14 amino acids. V was clipped by 2 bases and J by 0 bases, with 5 bases between them. The CDR3 here is CASSLYDSGNTIYF. In DNA form, the CDR3 reads TGTGCCAGCAGCTTATACGACTCTGGAAACACCATATATTTT. Supplemented by reference TRBV11-1 and TRBJ1-3, the full variable domain reads EAEVAQSPRYKITEKSQAVAFWCDPISGHATLYWYRQILGQGPELLVQFQDESVVDDSQLPKDRFSAERLKGVDSTLKIQPAELGDSAMYLCASSLYDSGNTIYFGEGSWLTVV.

The chain links TRBV5-5 to TRBJ1-2; D is ambiguous. Looked up from germline, CDR1 is SGHKS and CDR2 is YYEKEE (reference sequence). This CDR3 is built from 14 residues. Trimming stripped 1 base from V and 4 bases from J, with 11 bases between. CDR3 in DNA: TGTGCCAGCAGCTTGTACGCGTGGGGCTATGGCTACACCTTC. As protein: CASSLYAWGYGYTF.

This clonotype has only a few counts. The chain is built from TRBV2 and TRBJ1-5; 7 nucleotides align to TRBD1. The CDR3 length is 15 residues. Germline V gene data show CDR1 as SNHLY and CDR2 as FYNNEI. The V gene end was trimmed by 7 bases and the J gene end by 0 bases; junction bases not matched to a gene: 6. CDR3 amino acids: CASTDRESSNQPQHF. The CDR3 nucleotides are TGTGCCAGCACCGACAGGGAAAGTAGCAATCAGCCCCAGCATTTT.

This clonotype was counted between two and nine times. CDR3 region: CASGERYNQPQHF. CDR3 bases: TGTGCCAGCGGCGAAAGATACAATCAGCCCCAGCATTTT. The gene calls are TRBV5-6 and TRBJ1-5; D remains ambiguous. V shed 7 bases and J shed 3 bases, with 11 bases lying between them. The CDR3 sequence is 13 residues long. The germline V gene encodes CDR1 SGHDT and CDR2 YYEEEE.

A few counts support this clonotype. An end of the junction does not agree with germline; a read error may underlie this. Written as DNA, the CDR3 is TGTGCCAGCAACCAAGACCTCGGACAGGGTAATTCACCCCTCCACTTT. This gives the protein CASNQDLGQGNSPLHF. The rearrangement uses TRBV14 and TRBJ1-6; the match to TRBD1 covers 8 bases. The CDR3 extends over 16 amino acids. From germline, CDR1 is SGHDN and CDR2 FVKESK.

This clonotype showed up many times. The V and J genes are TRBV6-2 or TRBV6-3 and TRBJ2-7; weak D call: TRBD1 (5 bases). Trimming removed 4 bases from V and 5 bases from J, with 18 bases in between. The CDR3 contains 15 residues. Germline V gene lookup returns CDR1 MNHEY and CDR2 SVGEGT. CDR3 in amino acids: CASSLTSVLGHEQYF. The CDR3 region has the DNA TGTGCCAGCAGTTTGACGAGCGTGTTGGGGCACGAGCAGTACTTC.

The chain carries TRBV6-1 and TRBJ2-3; 7 bases map to TRBD1. The V segment lost 5 bases and the J segment 1 base; nucleotides outside the gene matches: 6. This CDR3 comprises 15 residues. CDR1 and CDR2 (germline): MNHNS, SASEGT. As DNA, the CDR3 is TGTGCCAGCAGTAATCACAGGGGAGGCACAGATACGCAGTATTTT. Translation gives CASSNHRGGTDTQYF.